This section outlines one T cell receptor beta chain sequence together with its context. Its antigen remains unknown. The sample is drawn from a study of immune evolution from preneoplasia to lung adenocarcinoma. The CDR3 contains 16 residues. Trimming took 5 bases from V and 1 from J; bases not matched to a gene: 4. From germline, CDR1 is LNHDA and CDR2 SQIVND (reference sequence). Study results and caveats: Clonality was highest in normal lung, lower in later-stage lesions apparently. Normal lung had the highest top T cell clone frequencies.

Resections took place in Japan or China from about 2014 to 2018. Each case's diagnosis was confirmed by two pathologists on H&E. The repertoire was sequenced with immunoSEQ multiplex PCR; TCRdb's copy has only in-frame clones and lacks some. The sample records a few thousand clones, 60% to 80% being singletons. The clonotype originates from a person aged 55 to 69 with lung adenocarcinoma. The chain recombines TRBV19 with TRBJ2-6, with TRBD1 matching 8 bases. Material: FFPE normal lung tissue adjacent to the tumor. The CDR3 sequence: CASSVDRGSGANVLTF. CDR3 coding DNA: TGTGCCAGTAGTGTCGACAGGGGATCTGGGGCCAACGTCCTGACTTTC.